One sample yielded the 12 T cell receptor beta chains listed below, sequenced in a study of long-term antiretroviral therapy in people with HIV. It was version v3.0 of the immunoSEQ assay that was run at survey level. TCRdb keeps only in-frame clones here, not all; method: immunoSEQ multiplex PCR. This sample has some 30,000 clones, with about nine tenths found just once. Material: unsorted PBMCs, obtained 3.1 years after starting antiretroviral therapy. The receptors shown here come from a man younger than 35 with HIV.

The chain has TRBV5-1 and TRBJ1-2, with D maybe TRBD1 (5 bases). Trimming took 4 bases from V and 1 from J, leaving 14 bases between them. Germline V gene data show CDR1 as SGHRS and CDR2 as YFSETQ. The CDR3 runs 15 residues. Here the CDR3 reads CASSRGTAINYGYTF. The DNA for the CDR3 is TGCGCCAGCAGCCGAGGGACGGCGATTAACTATGGCTACACCTTC.

The genes are TRBV10-3 and TRBJ2-1; 12 nucleotides agree with TRBD2. From germline, CDR1 is ENHRY and CDR2 SYGVKD. V shed 3 bases, J shed 4 bases, and the junction held 1 base outside the gene matches. There are 15 residues in the CDR3. The CDR3 region is CAISETSGGYNEQFF. CDR3 nucleotide sequence: TGTGCCATCAGTGAAACTAGCGGGGGGTACAATGAGCAGTTCTTC.

The V gene is TRBV7-9, the J gene TRBJ2-3; 8 bases are a match to TRBD2. This CDR3 comprises 15 residues. V dropped 2 bases and J dropped 1; count of bases not matched to a gene: 2. Germline CDR1 reads SEHNR; CDR2 reads FQNEAQ (reference sequence). In DNA, the CDR3 is TGTGCCAGCAGCTTAACAGCGGGAGGCACAGATACGCAGTATTTT. This codes for CASSLTAGGTDTQYF.

The chain uses TRBV29-1 and TRBJ1-2, with no clear D. V dropped 1 base and J dropped 11 bases, with 14 bases sitting between them. Germline V lookup: CDR1 SQVTM, CDR2 ANQGSEA. This CDR3 comprises 12 residues. This CDR3 is CSVEGLGEGYTF. CDR3 nucleotide sequence: TGCAGCGTTGAAGGATTGGGCGAAGGGTACACCTTC.

V usage is TRBV6-6 and J usage is TRBJ1-1; D remains ambiguous. The germline gives CDR1 MNHNY, CDR2 SVGAGI (reference sequence). V was pared by 2 bases and J by 1 base, with 8 bases between. The CDR3 has 14 amino acids. CDR3 sequence reads: CASSYTVKNTEAFF. CDR3 DNA sequence: TGTGCCAGCAGTTACACAGTGAAGAACACTGAAGCTTTCTTT.

This rearrangement joins TRBV2 to TRBJ2-7, with 9 bases identical to TRBD1. V lost 4 bases and J lost 2; bases outside the gene matches: 15. The CDR3 is made up of 18 amino acids. CDR1 and CDR2 from the germline V gene are SNHLY and FYNNEI. DNA of the CDR3: TGTGCCAGCAGTGTACCCATCCTCGGACAGGGGTTAACCTACGAGCAGTACTTC. This sequence encodes CASSVPILGQGLTYEQYF.

V is TRBV10-3 and J is TRBJ2-1; D might be TRBD1 (5 bases). The CDR3 sequence is 13 residues long. The germline V and J ends were trimmed by 8 bases and 1 base, with 9 bases remaining between them. Germline loops: CDR1 ENHRY, CDR2 SYGVKD. CDR3 in amino acids: CAIQGTSYNEQFF. The DNA of the CDR3 is TGTGCCATCCAGGGCACATCCTACAATGAGCAGTTCTTC.

The chain recombines TRBV6-5 with TRBJ1-3, with a weak D call TRBD1 (5 bases). The V gene's germline CDR1 is MNHEY and CDR2 SVGAGI. CDR3 size: 12 residues. V lost 6 bases and J 2 bases, leaving 5 bases between the germline ends. The CDR3 loop reads CASRGPGNTIYF. For the CDR3, the DNA is TGTGCCAGCAGGGGGCCTGGAAACACCATATATTTT.

This clone showed up just once. V gene TRBV9 combines with J gene TRBJ2-3, with D perhaps TRBD2 (5 bases). The CDR3 consists of 13 residues. The germline V and J ends were trimmed by 0 bases and 3 bases, with 5 bases remaining between them. Germline-derived CDR1 and CDR2 are SGDLS and YYNGEE. The CDR3 loop reads CASSVGGTDTQYF. The CDR3 coding sequence is TGTGCCAGCAGCGTAGGAGGGACAGATACGCAGTATTTT.

The V and J genes are TRBV19 and TRBJ1-1; D not resolved. The CDR3 is made up of 11 amino acids. Germline V gene lookup returns CDR1 LNHDA and CDR2 SQIVND (reference sequence). V was trimmed by 5 bases and J by 9 bases, leaving 10 bases between them. CDR3 nucleotides: TGTGCCAGTAGTGCCCCAGGAAAAGCTTTCTTT. Its protein product is CASSAPGKAFF. Complete variable domain (other parts from reference TRBV19 and TRBJ1-1): DGGITQSPKYLFRKEGQNVTLSCEQNLNHDAMYWYRQDPGQGLRLIYYSQIVNDFQKGDIAEGYSVSREKKESFPLTVTSAQKNPTAFYLCASSAPGKAFFGQGTRLTVV.

The V call is TRBV4-1, the J call TRBJ2-7; perhaps D is TRBD1 or TRBD2 (5 bases each). The ends were cut back, 7 bases at V and 6 bases at J, with 10 bases in the middle. CDR3 length equals 11 residues. Germline CDR1 MGHRA, CDR2 YSYEKL. The CDR3 DNA is TGCGCCAGCATGCAGGGAGCCGAGCAGTACTTC. Translated, it gives CASMQGAEQYF.

The chain carries TRBV29-1 and TRBJ2-5, with a tentative D call TRBD1 (6 bases). The CDR3 is made up of 14 amino acids. V was trimmed by 6 bases and J by 3 bases, leaving 17 bases between them. CDR1 SQVTM and CDR2 ANQGSEA come from the germline V gene. Here the CDR3 DNA reads TGCAGCGTGAGGGGGACGGTCGTAAAAGAGACCCAGTACTTC. Amino acid sequence: CSVRGTVVKETQYF. Full variable domain (remainder filled in from reference TRBV29-1 and TRBJ2-5): SAVISQKPSRDICQRGTSLTIQCQVDSQVTMMFWYRQQPGQSLTLIATANQGSEATYESGFVIDKFPISRPNLTFSTLTVSNMSPEDSSIYLCSVRGTVVKETQYFGPGTRLLVL.